This TCR beta chain is drawn from a study of CD8+ T cells in alopecia areata. Germline trimming cut 5 bases from V and 4 bases from J; bases unmatched to any gene: 8. Germline V gives CDR1 SEHNR, CDR2 FQNEAQ (reference sequence). CDR3 length equals 15 residues. RNA extraction and reverse transcription yielded cDNA as sequencing template. Sequencing used immunoSEQ multiplex PCR; TCRdb keeps in-frame clones, though not all of them. The sample lists 93,000 or so clones, 45% to 60% seen once, with 8.5% to 10% in the top ten. PBMCs served as the source from which CD4+ and CD8+ T cells were sorted. In regard to this clone: Its antigen is unknown.

Study-wide results and caveats: Normal scalp showed lower clonality than lesional scalp, especially alopecia totalis/universalis. Mouse data revealed clearer TCR sharing than patient data did, a gap possibly tied to HLA. Sequence data from scalp samples additionally include resident alphabeta T cells of normal skin.

This clonotype originated in a human donor in good health. The chain joins TRBV7-9 to TRBJ1-2; 9 nucleotides align to TRBD1. The specimen was CD4+ T cells sorted from blood. CDR3: CASSPAPGQGYGYTF. In DNA form, the CDR3 reads TGTGCCAGCAGCCCCGCCCCGGGACAGGGCTATGGCTACACCTTC.